The 20 T cell receptor beta chains below all came from one sample that was sequenced in a study of T-cell memory formation after mild COVID-19. TCRdb re-called the 5' RACE reads with MiXCR, one entry per CDR3 protein. The sample carries some 350,000 distinct CDR3 sequences, approximately 15% recorded once. Sequenced material: PBMCs or a T cell subset sorted from them (not recorded which). The receptors were sampled from a man younger than 30 who had mild COVID-19 (a few samples of this study predate the infection). Cell type and time point are not known.

This clonotype was observed a few times. The chain couples TRBV5-1 to TRBJ1-1; 7 bases map to TRBD1. J lost 7 bases, V lost 0 bases, and 9 bases had no gene match. The CDR3 sequence is 15 residues long. Germline V gene lookup returns CDR1 SGHRS and CDR2 YFSETQ. CDR3: CASSLGAGGNGEAFF. In DNA, the CDR3 is TGCGCCAGCAGCTTGGGAGCAGGGGGGAACGGTGAAGCTTTCTTT.

The chain employs TRBV5-6 and TRBJ1-4; D unresolved. The germline V gene has CDR1 SGHDT and CDR2 YYEEEE. The CDR3 spans 15 residues. Trimming cost V 3 bases and J 5 bases, with 14 bases left between them. CDR3 bases: TGTGCCAGCAGCTGGAGGGCAGCAGACAATGAAAAACTGTTTTTT. This sequence encodes CASSWRAADNEKLFF.

In this sample, this clonotype turned up once. For the CDR3, the DNA is TGCAGTGCTAGAGAGGGGGCGGTCAGCAATCAGCCCCAGCATTTT. Protein product: CSAREGAVSNQPQHF. V and J are TRBV20-1 and TRBJ1-5, with D possibly matching TRBD1 (6 bases). Trimming removed 0 bases at V and 1 base at J, with 10 bases between. Germline lookup yields CDR1 DFQATT and CDR2 SNEGSKA (reference sequence). The CDR3 has 15 residues.

The chain is built from TRBV7-2 and TRBJ2-3, with TRBD2 matching 11 bases. J gave up 2 bases and V 3 bases, and 7 bases lay outside the gene matches. The germline gives CDR1 SGHTA, CDR2 FQGNSA. The CDR3 has 17 residues. CDR3 loop: CASSFPRLAGFTDTQYF. In DNA form, the CDR3 reads TGTGCCAGCAGCTTCCCTCGACTAGCGGGGTTCACAGATACGCAGTATTTT.

The chain couples TRBV9 to TRBJ1-1; D is possibly TRBD1 (5 bases). This CDR3 region has 14 residues. Germline V gene lookup returns CDR1 SGDLS and CDR2 YYNGEE. V was trimmed by 0 bases and J by 6 bases, leaving 12 bases between them. As DNA, the CDR3 is TGTGCCAGCAGCGTAGATGGGGGAATCCCTGAAGCTTTCTTT. Protein: CASSVDGGIPEAFF.

This chain links TRBV15 with TRBJ2-1; 7 bases align to TRBD2. The V gene end was trimmed by 0 bases and the J gene end by 2 bases; junction bases not matched to a gene: 7. Germline assignment: CDR1 LNHNV and CDR2 YYDKDF (reference sequence). The CDR3 sequence is 17 residues long. CDR3 residues: CATSRDTAGTAYNEQFF. CDR3 sequence (DNA): TGTGCCACCAGCAGAGACACAGCGGGGACGGCCTACAATGAGCAGTTCTTC.

This clonotype was picked up a small number of times. The rearrangement uses TRBV4-3 and TRBJ2-6; tentatively, D is TRBD2 (6 bases). The CDR3 is 17 amino acids. Germline V gene sequence: CDR1 LGHNA, CDR2 YSLEER. Trimming shortened V by 0 bases and J by 4 bases, and 13 bases separated the two germline ends. The CDR3: CASSQDPLAIGANVLTF. Written as DNA, the CDR3 is TGCGCCAGCAGCCAAGATCCCCTAGCGATCGGGGCCAACGTCCTGACTTTC.

The rearrangement joins TRBV9 to TRBJ2-1; D perhaps matches TRBD2 (5 bases). The CDR3 runs to 16 residues. Between the trimmed V and J ends, which lost 3 bases and 0 bases, there was a span of 13 bases. CDR1 and CDR2 (germline): SGDLS, YYNGEE. CDR3 sequence (DNA): TGTGCCAGCAGCGAGACGGCGGGTAGCTCCTACAATGAGCAGTTCTTC. Translated: CASSETAGSSYNEQFF.

This clonotype has only a few counts. CDR3 amino acids: CASSQDFGGQGRSPLHF. The CDR3 bases are TGTGCCAGCAGCCAAGACTTCGGGGGACAGGGTCGTTCACCCCTCCACTTT. J is TRBJ1-6 and V is TRBV3-1, with 9 bases aligning to TRBD1. Germline values: CDR1 LGHDT, CDR2 YNNKEL (reference sequence). V was pared by 0 bases and J by 9 bases, with 9 bases of the junction left unmatched. The CDR3 is 17 amino acids.

The J gene is TRBJ1-6, the V gene TRBV11-2, with D hard to call. Trimming took 3 bases from V and 6 from J, leaving 12 bases between them. Germline V gene sequence: CDR1 SGHAT, CDR2 FQNNGV. The CDR3 has 15 amino acids. The CDR3 bases are TGTGCCAGCAGCTTCTGGGATTTGCGTAATTCACCCCTCCACTTT. Amino acids: CASSFWDLRNSPLHF. The full variable domain, in which reference TRBV11-2 and TRBJ1-6 provide the parts outside the CDR3, is EAGVAQSPRYKIIEKRQSVAFWCNPISGHATLYWYQQILGQGPKLLIQFQNNGVVDDSQLPKDRFSAERLKGVDSTLKIQPAKLEDSAVYLCASSFWDLRNSPLHFGNGTRLTVT.

This clonotype showed up just a few times. The gene calls are TRBV4-2 and TRBJ1-5, with TRBD1 matching 9 bases. Looked up from germline, CDR1 is LGHNA and CDR2 is YNFKEQ. Unmatched junction bases numbered 2, after V lost 3 bases and J lost 5 bases. The CDR3 is 14 amino acids. CDR3 sequence reads: CASSHRDRDQPQHF. DNA of the CDR3: TGTGCCAGCAGCCACCGGGACAGGGATCAGCCCCAGCATTTT.

This chain links TRBV12-3 or TRBV12-4 with TRBJ1-1, with unresolved D. V was pared by 5 bases and J by 5 bases, with 27 bases between. The CDR3 length is 18 residues. DNA of the CDR3: TGTGCCAGCAGTCCGACGAGGCGGAGATTCGGATTCGGGACTGAAGCTTTCTTT. Translated, it gives CASSPTRRRFGFGTEAFF.

This clonotype has only a few counts. The chain employs TRBV27 and TRBJ2-2; 13 nucleotides align to TRBD2. Germline V lookup: CDR1 MNHEY, CDR2 SMNVEV (reference sequence). With 4 bases clipped from V and 4 bases from J, the junction kept 12 bases outside the gene matches. The CDR3 sequence is 19 residues long. The CDR3 spells CASSSTALLAGGLTGELFF. Written as DNA, the CDR3 is TGTGCCAGCAGTTCGACCGCCCTACTAGCGGGGGGGCTCACCGGGGAGCTGTTTTTT.

The J gene is TRBJ1-1, the V gene TRBV5-1; D uncertain. Germline lookup yields CDR1 SGHRS and CDR2 YFSETQ. Trimming removed 3 bases at V and 1 base at J, with 10 bases between. This CDR3 is built from 14 residues. The CDR3 DNA follows: TGCGCCAGCAGCTCCCTCTCCCGGAACACTGAAGCTTTCTTT. This codes for CASSSLSRNTEAFF.

This clonotype has just a few counts. V is TRBV5-6 and J is TRBJ2-5; D is perhaps TRBD2 (6 bases). V lost 4 bases, J lost 4 bases, and 11 bases lay in between. The CDR3 has 13 residues. In germline, CDR1 is SGHDT, CDR2 YYEEEE. The CDR3 DNA reads TGTGCCAGCAGCATGACTAGTATAGAGACCCAGTACTTC. It codes for CASSMTSIETQYF.

The chain couples TRBV5-4 to TRBJ2-1; no clear D gene. Trimming shortened V by 5 bases and J by 2 bases, and 14 bases separated the two germline ends. This CDR3 contains 15 residues. Germline-derived CDR1 and CDR2 are SGHNT and YYREEE (reference sequence). CDR3 DNA: TGTGCCAGCAGAGAAGACACCATCGCCTACAATGAGCAGTTCTTC. As protein: CASREDTIAYNEQFF.

The chain is built from TRBV27 and TRBJ1-1; a possible D gene is TRBD1 (6 bases). Germline V gene sequence: CDR1 MNHEY, CDR2 SMNVEV (reference sequence). There are 14 residues in the CDR3. Trimming removed 5 bases at V and 5 bases at J, with 15 bases between. CDR3 protein: CASSLQGRLTEAFF. The CDR3 DNA is TGTGCCAGCAGTCTACAGGGACGGTTGACTGAAGCTTTCTTT.

Only a few counts were recorded for this clonotype. V and J are TRBV9 and TRBJ1-5, with D hard to call. The V and J ends lost 1 base and 9 bases respectively, with 14 bases between them. From germline, CDR1 is SGDLS and CDR2 YYNGEE. This CDR3 spans 14 amino acids. The CDR3 nucleotides are TGTGCCAGCAGCGTAATAGGAGGAGTGGGGCCCCAGCATTTT. Translated: CASSVIGGVGPQHF.

V gene TRBV7-2 combines with J gene TRBJ2-5, with D maybe TRBD1 (6 bases). CDR1 is SGHTA and CDR2 is FQGNSA in the germline V gene. V was pared by 3 bases and J by 7 bases, with 12 bases between. CDR3 length equals 13 residues. CDR3 amino acids: CASSFQGLGTQYF. For the CDR3, the DNA is TGTGCCAGCAGCTTCCAGGGGTTGGGGACCCAGTACTTC. The full variable domain, its missing parts supplied by reference TRBV7-2 and TRBJ2-5, is GAGVSQSPSNKVTEKGKDVELRCDPISGHTALYWYRQSLGQGLEFLIYFQGNSAPDKSGLPSDRFSAERTGGSVSTLTIQRTQQEDSAVYLCASSFQGLGTQYFGPGTRLLVL.

This clonotype was detected a few times. The chain employs TRBV12-3 or TRBV12-4 and TRBJ2-5; D possibly corresponds to TRBD1 (6 bases). The CDR3 is made up of 12 amino acids. V was shortened by 6 bases and J by 5 bases, with 10 bases between the two germline ends. In nucleotides, the CDR3 is TGTGCCAGCAGGGACAGTAAGGAGACCCAGTACTTC. It specifies CASRDSKETQYF.